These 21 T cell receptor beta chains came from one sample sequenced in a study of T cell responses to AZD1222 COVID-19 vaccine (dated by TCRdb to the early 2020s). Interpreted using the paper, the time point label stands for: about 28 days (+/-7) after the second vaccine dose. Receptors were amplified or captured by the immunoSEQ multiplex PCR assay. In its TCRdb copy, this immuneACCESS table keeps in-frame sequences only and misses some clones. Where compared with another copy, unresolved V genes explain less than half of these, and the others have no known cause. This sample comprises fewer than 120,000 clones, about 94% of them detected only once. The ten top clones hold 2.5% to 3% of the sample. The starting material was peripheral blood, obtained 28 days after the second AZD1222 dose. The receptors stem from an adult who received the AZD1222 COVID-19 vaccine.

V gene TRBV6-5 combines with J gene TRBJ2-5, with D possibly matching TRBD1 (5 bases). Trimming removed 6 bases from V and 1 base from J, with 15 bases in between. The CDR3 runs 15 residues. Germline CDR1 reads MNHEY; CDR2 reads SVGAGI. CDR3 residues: CASRRQGTSQETQYF. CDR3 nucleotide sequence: TGTGCCAGCAGGCGGCAGGGAACTTCCCAAGAGACCCAGTACTTC.

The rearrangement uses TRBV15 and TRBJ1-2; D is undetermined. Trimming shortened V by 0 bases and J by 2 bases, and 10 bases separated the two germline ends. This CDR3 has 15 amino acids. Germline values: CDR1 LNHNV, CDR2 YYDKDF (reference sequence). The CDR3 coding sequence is TGTGCCACCAGCAGAGAGAGTGTATCCAACTATGGCTACACCTTC. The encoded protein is CATSRESVSNYGYTF.

The CDR3 DNA reads as TGTGCCAGCAGCGTAGGGGGGCAGGGCGTCTCCTACGAGCAGTACTTC. This codes for CASSVGGQGVSYEQYF. The chain joins TRBV9 to TRBJ2-7, with D perhaps matching TRBD1 (6 bases). Germline lookup yields CDR1 SGDLS and CDR2 YYNGEE. CDR3 length: 16 residues. The V end was cut by 0 bases, the J end by 0 bases, with 13 bases between.

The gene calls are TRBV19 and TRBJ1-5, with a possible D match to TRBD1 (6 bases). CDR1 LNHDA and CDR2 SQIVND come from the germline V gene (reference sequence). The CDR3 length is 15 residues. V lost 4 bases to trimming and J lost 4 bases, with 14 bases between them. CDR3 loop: CASSTRRGGNQPQHF. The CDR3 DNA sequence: TGTGCCAGTAGTACCAGAAGAGGGGGTAATCAGCCCCAGCATTTT.

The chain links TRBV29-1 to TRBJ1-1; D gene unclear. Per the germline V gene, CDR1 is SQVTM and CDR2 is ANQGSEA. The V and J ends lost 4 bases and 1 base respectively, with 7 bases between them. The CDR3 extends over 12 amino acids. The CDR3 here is CSVVGGNTEAFF. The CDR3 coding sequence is TGCAGCGTTGTCGGCGGGAACACTGAAGCTTTCTTT. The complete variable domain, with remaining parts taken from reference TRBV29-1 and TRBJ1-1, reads SAVISQKPSRDICQRGTSLTIQCQVDSQVTMMFWYRQQPGQSLTLIATANQGSEATYESGFVIDKFPISRPNLTFSTLTVSNMSPEDSSIYLCSVVGGNTEAFFGQGTRLTVV.

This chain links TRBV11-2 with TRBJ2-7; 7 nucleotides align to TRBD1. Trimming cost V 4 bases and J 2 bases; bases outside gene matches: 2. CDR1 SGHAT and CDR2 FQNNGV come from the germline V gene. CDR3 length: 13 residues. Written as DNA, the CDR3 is TGTGCCAGCAGCTCGACAGGGCCCTACGAGCAGTACTTC. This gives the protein CASSSTGPYEQYF.

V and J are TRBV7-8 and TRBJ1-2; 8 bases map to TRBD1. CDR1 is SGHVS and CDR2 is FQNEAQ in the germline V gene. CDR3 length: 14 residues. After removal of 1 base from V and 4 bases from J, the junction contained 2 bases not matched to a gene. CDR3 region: CASSLGTGFYGYTF. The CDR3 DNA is TGTGCCAGCAGCTTAGGGACAGGGTTCTATGGCTACACCTTC.

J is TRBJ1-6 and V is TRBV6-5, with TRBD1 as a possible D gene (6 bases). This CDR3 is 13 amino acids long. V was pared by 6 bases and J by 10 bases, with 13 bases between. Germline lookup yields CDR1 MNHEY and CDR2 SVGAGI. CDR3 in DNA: TGTGCCAGCAGGGCAGGGGAAAGATCACCCCTCCACTTT. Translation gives CASRAGERSPLHF.

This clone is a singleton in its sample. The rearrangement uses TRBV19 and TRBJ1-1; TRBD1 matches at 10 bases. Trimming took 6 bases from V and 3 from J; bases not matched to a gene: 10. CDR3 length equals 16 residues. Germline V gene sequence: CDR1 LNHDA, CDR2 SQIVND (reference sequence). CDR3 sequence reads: CASRANTGTGDTEAFF. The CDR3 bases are TGTGCCAGTAGGGCGAACACCGGGACAGGGGACACTGAAGCTTTCTTT.

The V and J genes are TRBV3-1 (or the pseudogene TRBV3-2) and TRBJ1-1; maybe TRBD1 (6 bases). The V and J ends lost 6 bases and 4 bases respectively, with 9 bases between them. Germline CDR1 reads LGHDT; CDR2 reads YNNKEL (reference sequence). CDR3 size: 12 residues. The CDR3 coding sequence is TGTGCCAGCAGTGGACAGTTCACTGAAGCTTTCTTT. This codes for CASSGQFTEAFF.

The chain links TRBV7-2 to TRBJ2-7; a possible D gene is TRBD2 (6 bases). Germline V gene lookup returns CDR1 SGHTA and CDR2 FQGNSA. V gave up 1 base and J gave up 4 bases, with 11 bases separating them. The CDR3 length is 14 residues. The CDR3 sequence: CASSLEPGTYEQYF. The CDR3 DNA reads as TGTGCCAGCAGCTTAGAACCCGGGACTTACGAGCAGTACTTC. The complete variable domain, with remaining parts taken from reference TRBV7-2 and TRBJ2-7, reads GAGVSQSPSNKVTEKGKDVELRCDPISGHTALYWYRQSLGQGLEFLIYFQGNSAPDKSGLPSDRFSAERTGGSVSTLTIQRTQQEDSAVYLCASSLEPGTYEQYFGPGTRLTVT.

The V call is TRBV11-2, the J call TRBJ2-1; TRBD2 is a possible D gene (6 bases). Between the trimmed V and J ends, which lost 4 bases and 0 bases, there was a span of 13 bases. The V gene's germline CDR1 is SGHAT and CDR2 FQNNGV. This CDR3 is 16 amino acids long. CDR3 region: CASSSGLSSSYNEQFF. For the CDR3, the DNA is TGTGCCAGCAGCTCGGGACTGTCAAGCTCCTACAATGAGCAGTTCTTC.

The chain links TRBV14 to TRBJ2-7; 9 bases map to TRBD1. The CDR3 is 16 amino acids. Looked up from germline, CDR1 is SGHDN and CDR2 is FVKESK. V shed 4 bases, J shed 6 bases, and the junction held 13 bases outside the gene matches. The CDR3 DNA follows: TGTGCCAGCAGCCCCTTGCCGGGACAGGGAATACTCGAGCAGTACTTC. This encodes CASSPLPGQGILEQYF.

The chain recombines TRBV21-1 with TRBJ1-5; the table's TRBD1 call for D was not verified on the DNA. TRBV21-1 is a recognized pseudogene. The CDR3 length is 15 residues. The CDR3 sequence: CASSNDRLSNQPQHF. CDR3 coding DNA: TGTGCCAGCAGCAACGACAGATTGAGCAATCAGCCCCAGCATTTT.

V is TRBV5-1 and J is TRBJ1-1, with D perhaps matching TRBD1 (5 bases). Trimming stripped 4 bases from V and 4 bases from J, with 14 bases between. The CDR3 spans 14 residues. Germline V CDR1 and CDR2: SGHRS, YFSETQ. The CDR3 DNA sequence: TGCGCCAGCAGCGTCAGGGAGGGCCCCACTGAAGCTTTCTTT. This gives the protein CASSVREGPTEAFF.

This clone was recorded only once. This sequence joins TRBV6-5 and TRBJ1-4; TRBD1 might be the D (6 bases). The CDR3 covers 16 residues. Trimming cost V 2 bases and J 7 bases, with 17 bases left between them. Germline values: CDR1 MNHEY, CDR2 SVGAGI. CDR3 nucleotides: TGTGCCAGCAGTTACGAGGGGGGCGTAAAGGGTGAAAAACTGTTTTTT. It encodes CASSYEGGVKGEKLFF.

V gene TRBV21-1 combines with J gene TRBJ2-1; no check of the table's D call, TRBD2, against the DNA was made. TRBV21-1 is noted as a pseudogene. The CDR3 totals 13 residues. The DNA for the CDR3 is TGTGCCAGCAGTCTACGGGTAAGGAATGAGCAGTTCTTC. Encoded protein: CASSLRVRNEQFF.

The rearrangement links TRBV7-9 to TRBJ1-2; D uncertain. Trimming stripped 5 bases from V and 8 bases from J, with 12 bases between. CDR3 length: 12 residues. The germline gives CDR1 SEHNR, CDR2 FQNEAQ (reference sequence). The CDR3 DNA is TGTGCCAGCAGCCCCATCGAACGCGGCTACACCTTC. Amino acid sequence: CASSPIERGYTF.

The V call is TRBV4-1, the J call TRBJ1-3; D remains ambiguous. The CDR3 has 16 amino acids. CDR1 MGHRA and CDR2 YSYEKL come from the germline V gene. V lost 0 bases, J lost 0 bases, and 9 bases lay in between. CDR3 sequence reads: CASSQDWGSSGNTIYF. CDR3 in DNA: TGCGCCAGCAGCCAAGATTGGGGTAGCTCTGGAAACACCATATATTTT.

CDR3 DNA sequence: TGTGCCAGCAGCCCTCCTTGGGGGGATAGCAATCAGCCCCAGCATTTT. Translation gives CASSPPWGDSNQPQHF. The rearrangement uses TRBV14 and TRBJ1-5, with a tentative D call TRBD1 (5 bases). Trimming cost V 4 bases and J 0 bases, with 13 bases left between them. This CDR3 contains 16 residues. Looked up from germline, CDR1 is SGHDN and CDR2 is FVKESK.

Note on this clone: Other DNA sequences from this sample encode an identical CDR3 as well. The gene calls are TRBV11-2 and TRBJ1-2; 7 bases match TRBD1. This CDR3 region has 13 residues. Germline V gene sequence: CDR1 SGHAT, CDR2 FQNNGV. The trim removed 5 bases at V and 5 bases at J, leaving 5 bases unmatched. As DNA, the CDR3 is TGTGCCAGCAGCCCAGGGACAGCGTATGGCTACACCTTC. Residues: CASSPGTAYGYTF.